The 24 T cell receptor beta chains presented below share a single source sample, sequenced in a study of OX40 agonist ivuxolimab in advanced cancers. The assay was immunoSEQ multiplex PCR, and TCRdb's table has in-frame clones only and misses some. The sample has roughly 77,000 clones, roughly 80% seen once; the top ten hold 3.5% to 6%. Sequenced material: CD4+ or CD8+ T cells sorted from blood, taken in a trial of the OX40 agonist ivuxolimab. The receptors shown here come from an adult with an advanced solid tumor such as melanoma, head and neck, liver or kidney cancer.

The chain is built from TRBV13 and TRBJ2-3; 9 positions agree with TRBD2. V lost 4 bases, J lost 4 bases, and 3 bases stayed unmatched. The CDR3 is made up of 14 amino acids. The germline V gene has CDR1 PRHDT and CDR2 FYEKMQ (reference sequence). CDR3 sequence reads: CASSSSGVADTQYF. The DNA of the CDR3 is TGTGCCAGCAGCTCTAGCGGGGTGGCAGATACGCAGTATTTT.

This clone was detected a few times. The chain couples TRBV6-1 to TRBJ1-5; 8 positions match TRBD1. Germline CDR1 reads MNHNS; CDR2 reads SASEGT. Germline trimming cut 2 bases from V and 6 bases from J; bases unmatched to any gene: 6. The CDR3 length is 15 residues. As DNA, the CDR3 is TGTGCCAGCAGTGAACAAGCAGGGGGCGTTCAGCCCCAGCATTTT. Encoded protein: CASSEQAGGVQPQHF.

This chain uses TRBV27 with TRBJ2-7; the D gene is possibly TRBD1 (6 bases). The CDR3 sequence is 15 residues long. The ends were cut back, 5 bases at V and 2 bases at J, with 16 bases in the middle. CDR1 and CDR2 from the germline V gene are MNHEY and SMNVEV (reference sequence). This CDR3 reads CASSTSGHPAYEQYF. DNA for the CDR3: TGTGCCAGCAGTACCTCGGGACACCCGGCCTACGAGCAGTACTTC.

This clone has just a few counts. V usage is TRBV5-1 and J usage is TRBJ1-1, with TRBD1 identical over 7 bases. This CDR3 has 13 amino acids. The V and J ends lost 7 bases and 5 bases, in that order; junction bases with no gene match: 8. In germline, CDR1 is SGHRS, CDR2 YFSETQ. DNA of the CDR3: TGCGCCAGCGGAACAGGGGATCGGACTGAAGCTTTCTTT. Translating it yields CASGTGDRTEAFF.

V usage is TRBV30 and J usage is TRBJ1-4, with D tentatively TRBD1 (6 bases). Trimming left V 4 bases short and J 4 bases short, with 16 bases between. Per the germline V gene, CDR1 is GTSNPN and CDR2 is SVGIG (reference sequence). This CDR3 spans 15 amino acids. Written as DNA, the CDR3 is TGTGCCTGGACCGCACCGGACAGAGTTAATGAAAAACTGTTTTTT. Protein product: CAWTAPDRVNEKLFF.

This clone appeared once. The chain couples TRBV5-1 to TRBJ2-7; the match to TRBD2 covers 11 bases. With 0 bases clipped from V and 3 bases from J, the junction kept 2 bases outside the gene matches. Germline V gives CDR1 SGHRS, CDR2 YFSETQ. The CDR3 extends over 15 amino acids. The CDR3 region is CASSLGLAGNYEQYF. The CDR3 coding sequence is TGCGCCAGCAGCTTGGGACTAGCGGGAAACTACGAGCAGTACTTC.

The genes are TRBV28 and TRBJ1-5; D gene ambiguous. V was cut by 4 bases and J by 4 bases, with 14 bases left in between. The CDR3 spans 15 residues. Germline values: CDR1 MDHEN, CDR2 SYDVKM. The CDR3 spells CASSSPGSANQPQHF. DNA of the CDR3: TGTGCCAGCAGTTCGCCGGGATCTGCAAATCAGCCCCAGCATTTT.

The V and J genes are TRBV4-3 and TRBJ2-2, with 10 bases fitting TRBD2. After removal of 0 bases from V and 4 bases from J, the junction contained 11 bases not matched to a gene. CDR1 LGHNA and CDR2 YSLEER come from the germline V gene. This CDR3 is built from 19 residues. The DNA of the CDR3 is TGCGCCAGCAGCCAAGAAGGTCGGCTAGCGGGAGTGAGCACCGGGGAGCTGTTTTTT. This sequence encodes CASSQEGRLAGVSTGELFF.

This clone was counted a single time. The chain joins TRBV27 to TRBJ2-3, with D perhaps assigned TRBD1 or TRBD2 (5 bases each). Trimming removed 6 bases at V and 6 bases at J, with 13 bases between. The CDR3 extends over 13 amino acids. Germline CDR1 is MNHEY and CDR2 is SMNVEV (reference sequence). CDR3 sequence (DNA): TGTGCCAGCAGGGACTTTGGGGCGGATACGCAGTATTTT. This sequence encodes CASRDFGADTQYF.

J is TRBJ1-2 and V is TRBV11-3; D is undetermined. This CDR3 contains 15 residues. CDR1 and CDR2 from the germline V gene are SGHNT and YENEEA. Trimming shortened V by 5 bases and J by 7 bases, and 20 bases separated the two germline ends. In DNA form, the CDR3 reads TGTGCCAGCAGCCCCGGGCTGGCCCAGGACGGTGGCTACACCTTC. This sequence encodes CASSPGLAQDGGYTF.

A few counts support this clone. The J gene is TRBJ2-7, the V gene TRBV23-1; TRBD1 or TRBD2 may be the D gene (5 bases each). TRBV23-1 is an ORF, with its function uncertain. This CDR3 has 15 amino acids. V lost 5 bases to trimming and J lost 3 bases, with 17 bases between them. Here the CDR3 reads CASSGPGPLNYEQYF. The CDR3 bases are TGCGCCAGCAGTGGCCCGGGGCCCTTAAACTACGAGCAGTACTTC.

The chain uses TRBV7-3 and TRBJ2-2, with D uncertain. Germline V gene data show CDR1 as SGHTA and CDR2 as FQGTGA. Trimming stripped 2 bases from V and 1 base from J, with 5 bases between. The CDR3 is made up of 14 amino acids. Here the CDR3 reads CASSLSMNTGELFF. The CDR3 nucleotides read TGTGCCAGCAGCTTATCCATGAACACCGGGGAGCTGTTTTTT.

The chain combines TRBV13 with TRBJ1-2; TRBD1 matches at 10 bases. CDR1 and CDR2 from the germline V gene are PRHDT and FYEKMQ (reference sequence). This CDR3 comprises 15 residues. The junction had 6 bases not matched to a gene; V was cut back by 4 bases and J by 4 bases. The DNA for the CDR3 is TGTGCCAGCAGCTCTACCCGGGACAGGGGCTATGGCTACACCTTC. Translated, it gives CASSSTRDRGYGYTF. The entire variable domain, with the rest obtained from reference TRBV13 and TRBJ1-2, is as follows: AAGVIQSPRHLIKEKRETATLKCYPIPRHDTVYWYQQGPGQDPQFLISFYEKMQSDKGSIPDRFSAQQFSDYHSELNMSSLELGDSALYFCASSSTRDRGYGYTFGSGTRLTVV.

This clone occurred a few times. V and J are TRBV27 and TRBJ1-5; D call uncertain. Deletions cut 3 bases from V and 7 bases from J, with 13 bases between. Germline V gene sequence: CDR1 MNHEY, CDR2 SMNVEV (reference sequence). The CDR3 extends over 14 amino acids. CDR3 loop: CASSLDGSWQPQHF. CDR3 nucleotide sequence: TGTGCCAGCAGTTTGGACGGGTCCTGGCAGCCCCAGCATTTT.

This CDR3 reads CATEVRAPPNYGYTF. The CDR3, as DNA: TGTGCCACCGAGGTCAGGGCCCCTCCTAACTATGGCTACACCTTC. The chain employs TRBV6-6 and TRBJ1-2; D possibly corresponds to TRBD1 (5 bases). Germline lookup yields CDR1 MNHNY and CDR2 SVGAGI (reference sequence). This CDR3 contains 15 residues. V lost 10 bases to trimming and J lost 0 bases, with 18 bases between them.

V and J are TRBV12-5 and TRBJ1-2; D possibly corresponds to TRBD1 (5 bases). Trimming removed 1 base from V and 4 bases from J, with 10 bases in between. Germline V gene sequence: CDR1 LGHNT, CDR2 FRNRAP. This CDR3 is built from 14 residues. The CDR3 loop is CASGLEGRVYGYTF. CDR3 DNA sequence: TGTGCTAGTGGTTTGGAGGGGAGAGTCTATGGCTACACCTTC.

This clone is a singleton in its sample. The chain combines TRBV6-6 with TRBJ1-3; D is ambiguous. The V end lost 6 bases, the J end lost 8 bases, and 11 bases lay between the germline ends. Germline V CDR1 and CDR2: MNHNY, SVGAGI (reference sequence). The CDR3 runs to 12 residues. The CDR3 DNA reads as TGTGCCAGCAGCCCAACTAGGGACACCATATATTTT. It specifies CASSPTRDTIYF.

The chain recombines TRBV7-2 with TRBJ2-4, with D possibly TRBD2 on 5 matching bases. The CDR3 loop spans 14 amino acids. Germline V gives CDR1 SGHTA, CDR2 FQGNSA. The germline V and J ends were trimmed by 3 bases and 8 bases, with 14 bases remaining between them. The DNA for the CDR3 is TGTGCCAGCAGCTTTTCAGCTGCGAGGGACATTCAGTACTTC. Amino acids: CASSFSAARDIQYF.

The chain has TRBV5-1 and TRBJ2-5; 7 nucleotides agree with TRBD1. The J call could be wrong; TRBJ2-7 is a better fit for the DNA end. Germline assignment: CDR1 SGHRS and CDR2 YFSETQ. This CDR3 is 16 amino acids long. CDR3 sequence: CASSTSAGGSSYEQYF. The CDR3 DNA reads as TGCGCCAGCAGCACCTCCGCAGGGGGAAGCTCCTACGAGCAGTACTTC.

This clone was observed a few times. This chain connects TRBV6-1 to TRBJ2-5; possibly TRBD2 for D (6 bases). The CDR3 length is 15 residues. V gave up 2 bases and J gave up 5 bases, with 15 bases separating them. Germline V gene data show CDR1 as MNHNS and CDR2 as SASEGT. The DNA for the CDR3 is TGTGCCAGCAGTGAAATGGTGGGGGGTCCGGAGACCCAGTACTTC. Protein product: CASSEMVGGPETQYF.

The chain has TRBV2 and TRBJ2-5, with TRBD1 as a possible D gene (6 bases). Trimming took off 6 bases at V and 5 bases at J, with 16 bases between the two ends. This CDR3 spans 14 amino acids. Germline V gene data show CDR1 as SNHLY and CDR2 as FYNNEI. CDR3 bases: TGTGCCAGCAGCAATAACCGGGACATTGAGACCCAGTACTTC. It codes for CASSNNRDIETQYF.

The CDR3 region has the DNA TGTGCCAGCAGTTCGTCAGACAATCAGCCCCAGCATTTT. It is translated as CASSSSDNQPQHF. This sequence joins TRBV6-6 and TRBJ1-5; D gene ambiguous. This CDR3 is 13 amino acids long. V shed 4 bases and J shed 3 bases, with 7 bases lying between them. From germline, CDR1 is MNHNY and CDR2 SVGAGI (reference sequence).

The chain combines TRBV18 with TRBJ1-2; D might be TRBD1 (5 bases). The germline CDR1 and CDR2 sequences are KGHSH and LQKENI. With 3 bases removed from V and 6 bases from J, the gap between germline ends came to 14 bases. This CDR3 has 14 residues. CDR3 residues: CASSPTGTADGYTF. In nucleotides, the CDR3 is TGTGCCAGCTCACCTACCGGGACCGCTGATGGCTACACCTTC.

The chain carries TRBV9 and TRBJ2-7, with TRBD2 identical over 11 bases. Germline assignment: CDR1 SGDLS and CDR2 YYNGEE. The CDR3 runs 15 residues. V shed 4 bases, J shed 2 bases, and the junction held 5 bases outside the gene matches. The CDR3 DNA reads as TGTGCCAGCAGCCCGGGACTAGCGGATGCCTACGAGCAGTACTTC. Protein product: CASSPGLADAYEQYF.